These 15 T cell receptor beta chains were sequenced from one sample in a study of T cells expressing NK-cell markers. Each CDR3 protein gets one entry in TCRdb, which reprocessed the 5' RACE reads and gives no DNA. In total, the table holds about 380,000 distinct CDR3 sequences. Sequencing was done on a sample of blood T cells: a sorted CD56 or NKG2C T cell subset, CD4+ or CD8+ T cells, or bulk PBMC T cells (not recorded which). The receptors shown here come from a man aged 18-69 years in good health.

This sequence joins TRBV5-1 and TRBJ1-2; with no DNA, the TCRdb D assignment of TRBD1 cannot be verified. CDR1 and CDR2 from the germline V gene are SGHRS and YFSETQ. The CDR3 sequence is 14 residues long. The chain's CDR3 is CASSLFPADYGYTF. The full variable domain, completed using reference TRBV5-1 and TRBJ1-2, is KAGVTQTPRYLIKTRGQQVTLSCSPISGHRSVSWYQQTPGQGLQFLFEYFSETQRNKGNFPGRFSGRQFSNSRSEMNVSTLELGDSALYLCASSLFPADYGYTFGSGTRLTVV.

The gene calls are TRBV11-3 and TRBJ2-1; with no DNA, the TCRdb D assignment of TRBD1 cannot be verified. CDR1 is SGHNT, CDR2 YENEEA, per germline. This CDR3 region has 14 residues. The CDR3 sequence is CASSPGTDYNEQFF.

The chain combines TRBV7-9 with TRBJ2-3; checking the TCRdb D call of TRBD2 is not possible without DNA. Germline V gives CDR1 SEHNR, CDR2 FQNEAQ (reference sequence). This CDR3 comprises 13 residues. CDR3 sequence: CASSLAGGNTQYF.

CDR3 protein: CATSAGSIYNEQFF. The chain carries TRBV24-1 and TRBJ2-1. The CDR3 is 14 residues long. The V gene's germline CDR1 is KGHDR and CDR2 SFDVKD.

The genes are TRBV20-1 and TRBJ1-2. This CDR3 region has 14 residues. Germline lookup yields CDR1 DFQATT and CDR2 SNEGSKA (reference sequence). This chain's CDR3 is CSANWDRSNYGYTF.

The CDR3 loop is CASSLRTGRRGYNEQFF. The chain joins TRBV5-6 to TRBJ2-1; TCRdb calls TRBD2, which cannot be checked without DNA. Germline V gene lookup returns CDR1 SGHDT and CDR2 YYEEEE. The CDR3 spans 17 residues.

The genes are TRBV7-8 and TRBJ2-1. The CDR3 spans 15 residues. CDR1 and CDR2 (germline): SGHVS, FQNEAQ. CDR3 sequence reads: CATTPWRTPYNEQFF.

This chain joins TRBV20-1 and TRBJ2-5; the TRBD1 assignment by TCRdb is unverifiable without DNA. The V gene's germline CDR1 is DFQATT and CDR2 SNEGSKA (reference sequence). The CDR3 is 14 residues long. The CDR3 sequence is CSARPGDAQETQYF.

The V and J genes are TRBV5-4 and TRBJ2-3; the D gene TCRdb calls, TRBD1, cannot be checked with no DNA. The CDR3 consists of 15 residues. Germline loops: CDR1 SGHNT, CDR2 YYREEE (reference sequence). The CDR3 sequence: CASSFPGKISDTQYF. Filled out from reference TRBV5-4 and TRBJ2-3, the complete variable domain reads ETGVTQSPTHLIKTRGQQVTLRCSSQSGHNTVSWYQQALGQGPQFIFQYYREEENGRGNFPPRFSGLQFPNYSSELNVNALELDDSALYLCASSFPGKISDTQYFGPGTRLTVL.

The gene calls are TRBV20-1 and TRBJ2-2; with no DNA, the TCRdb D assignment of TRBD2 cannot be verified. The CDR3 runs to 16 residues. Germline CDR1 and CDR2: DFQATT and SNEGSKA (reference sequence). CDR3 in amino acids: CSARTPGTTHTGELFF.

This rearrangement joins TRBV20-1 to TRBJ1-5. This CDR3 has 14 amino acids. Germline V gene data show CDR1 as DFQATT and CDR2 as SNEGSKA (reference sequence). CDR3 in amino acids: CSAREELNNQPQHF.

The CDR3 loop is CASSQSRGGRFSWPQHF. V is TRBV7-9 and J is TRBJ1-5; TCRdb's D gene call, TRBD1, goes unchecked for lack of DNA. The CDR3 length is 17 residues. Germline CDR1 SEHNR, CDR2 FQNEAQ (reference sequence). Drawing the rest from reference TRBV7-9 and TRBJ1-5, the complete variable domain is DTGVSQNPRHKITKRGQNVTFRCDPISEHNRLYWYRQTLGQGPEFLTYFQNEAQLEKSRLLSDRFSAERPKGSFSTLEIQRTEQGDSAMYLCASSQSRGGRFSWPQHFGDGTRLSIL.

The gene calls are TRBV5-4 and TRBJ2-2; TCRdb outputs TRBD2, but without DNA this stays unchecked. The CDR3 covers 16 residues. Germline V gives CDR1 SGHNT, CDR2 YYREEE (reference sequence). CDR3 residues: CASSPRSGGDTGELFF.

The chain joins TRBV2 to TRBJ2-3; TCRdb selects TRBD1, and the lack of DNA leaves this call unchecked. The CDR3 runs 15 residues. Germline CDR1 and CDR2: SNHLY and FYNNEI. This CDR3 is CASSRDRGKTDTQYF.

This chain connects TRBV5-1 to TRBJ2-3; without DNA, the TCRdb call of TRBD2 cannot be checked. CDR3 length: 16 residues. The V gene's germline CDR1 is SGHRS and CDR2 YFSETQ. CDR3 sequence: CASSPGLAGSTDTQYF.